This record looks at one T cell receptor (beta chain) sequence and its context. The antigen remains undetermined. Unique molecular identifiers were present on the cDNA, and a universal primer site came from template switching. TCRdb re-derived calls from the 5' RACE reads in MiXCR, one entry per CDR3 protein. The sample comprises about 810,000 distinct CDR3 sequences, over 9% of which are singletons, and around 1.6% rests with the top ten. The record originates from a study of identical twins. V lost 9 bases to trimming and J lost 1 base; unmatched junction nucleotides: 7. Germline CDR1 is LNHDA and CDR2 is SQIVND (reference sequence). The CDR3 contains 15 residues. The study's findings and limits: A lower insertion count was a feature of abundant cord blood beta clonotypes, with no such feature in memory repertoires. Not following the same donors, the study drew its conclusions from cross-sectional statistical analysis. Analyses of zero insertions could, in part, be confounded by invariant MAIT and iNKT cells.

These data were likewise used in another study, on yellow fever vaccine responses in identical twins.

The specimen was PBMCs. This sequence joins TRBV19 and TRBJ2-2; TRBD1 matches 8 bases. The receptor was derived from a young woman in good health. DNA for the CDR3: TGTGCCAGCCTTTCAGGGGGCAGGAACACCGGGGAGCTGTTTTTT. It encodes CASLSGGRNTGELFF.